These T cell receptor beta chains were read from a single sample in a study of PD-1 blockade in classical Hodgkin lymphoma. Using immunoSEQ multiplex PCR, the repertoire was profiled, and TCRdb retains in-frame clones only, with some absent. The profile covers nearly 25,000 clones, with more than 60% appearing a single time and about 8% taken by the ten largest. The source was peripheral blood mononuclear cells (PBMCs), collected before the second cycle of nivolumab. All receptors come from a human donor with classical Hodgkin lymphoma. Each CDR3 is given with its conserved first and last residue. The order of the fields is D gene, clone size, V gene, J gene, CDR3 DNA, CDR3 protein. D genes are given only for firm matches. Not every row has a clone size; where given, it reads once, few, many or a size class.

d_gene: .; abundance: .; v_gene: TRBV21-1; j_gene: TRBJ2-4; CDR3nt: TGTGCCAGCAGCAAAAGTCGCGGTACCAAAAACATTCAGTACTTC; CDR3aa: CASSKSRGTKNIQYF
d_gene: .; abundance: .; v_gene: TRBV4-1; j_gene: TRBJ2-2; CDR3nt: TGCGCCAGCAGAGCATGGGCCGGGGAGCTGTTTTTT; CDR3aa: CASRAWAGELFF
d_gene: .; abundance: .; v_gene: TRBV25-1; j_gene: TRBJ1-1; CDR3nt: TGTGCCAGCAGTGAATCCTGGGGGATTCACACTGAAGCTTTCTTT; CDR3aa: CASSESWGIHTEAFF
d_gene: .; abundance: .; v_gene: TRBV7-2; j_gene: TRBJ1-5; CDR3nt: TGTGCCAGCAGCCTGCAATCCGGGGGGAATCAGCCCCAGCATTTT; CDR3aa: CASSLQSGGNQPQHF
d_gene: .; abundance: .; v_gene: TRBV5-6; j_gene: TRBJ1-3; CDR3nt: TGTGCCAGCAGCCGTGGACAGAGAAGAAACACCATATATTTT; CDR3aa: CASSRGQRRNTIYF
d_gene: .; abundance: .; v_gene: TRBV7-9; j_gene: TRBJ1-1; CDR3nt: TGTGCCAGCAGCTTAGCTAGGAACACTGAAGCTTTCTTT; CDR3aa: CASSLARNTEAFF
d_gene: TRBD1; abundance: .; v_gene: TRBV11-3; j_gene: TRBJ1-4; CDR3nt: TGTGCCAGCAGCTCCGAGACAGGGAAGGGAGAAAAACTGTTTTTT; CDR3aa: CASSSETGKGEKLFF
d_gene: TRBD1; abundance: .; v_gene: TRBV30; j_gene: TRBJ1-1; CDR3nt: TGTGCCTGGAGTCCTACTACAGGGGTAAGGACTGAAGCTTTCTTT; CDR3aa: CAWSPTTGVRTEAFF
d_gene: .; abundance: .; v_gene: TRBV14; j_gene: TRBJ2-5; CDR3nt: TGTGCCAGCAGCCCACGCTTACAAGAGACCCAGTACTTC; CDR3aa: CASSPRLQETQYF
d_gene: TRBD1; abundance: .; v_gene: TRBV2; j_gene: TRBJ1-2; CDR3nt: TGTGCCAGCAGTGAGTTGGGCAGGGGGCTGAGAGGCTACACCTTC; CDR3aa: CASSELGRGLRGYTF
d_gene: .; abundance: .; v_gene: TRBV6-1; j_gene: TRBJ2-7; CDR3nt: TGTGCCAGCCGCCGGTCCACCCAGTACTACGAGCAGTACTTC; CDR3aa: CASRRSTQYYEQYF
d_gene: .; abundance: .; v_gene: TRBV6-1; j_gene: TRBJ2-1; CDR3nt: TGTGCCAGCAGTGAACCGGGCCTCTACAATGAGCAGTTCTTC; CDR3aa: CASSEPGLYNEQFF
d_gene: .; abundance: once; v_gene: TRBV5-3; j_gene: TRBJ2-5; CDR3nt: TGTGCCAGCAGCTACCTCGGGAGAGGGGAGGAGACCCAGTACTTC; CDR3aa: CASSYLGRGEETQYF
d_gene: .; abundance: .; v_gene: TRBV6-5; j_gene: TRBJ1-1; CDR3nt: TGTGCCAGCCTGGCTCACCCGAACACTGAAGCTTTCTTT; CDR3aa: CASLAHPNTEAFF
d_gene: .; abundance: once; v_gene: TRBV5-1; j_gene: TRBJ2-7; CDR3nt: TGCGCCAGCAGCGTCCTAGGGGATGAGCAGTACTTC; CDR3aa: CASSVLGDEQYF
d_gene: .; abundance: .; v_gene: TRBV7-6; j_gene: TRBJ2-1; CDR3nt: TGTGCCAGCACCCGAGCCCCGGGAGCGGACAATGAGCAGTTCTTC; CDR3aa: CASTRAPGADNEQFF
d_gene: .; abundance: .; v_gene: TRBV7-2; j_gene: TRBJ2-7; CDR3nt: TGTGCCAGCAGCTTTGGACTCAGACCCTACGAGCAGTACTTC; CDR3aa: CASSFGLRPYEQYF
d_gene: .; abundance: .; v_gene: TRBV9; j_gene: TRBJ2-5; CDR3nt: TGTGCCAGCAGCGTCATCGGAGGGGGTACAGAGACCCAGTACTTC; CDR3aa: CASSVIGGGTETQYF
d_gene: .; abundance: .; v_gene: TRBV6-5; j_gene: TRBJ2-5; CDR3nt: TGTGCCAGCAGTTACTTCCCTTCGGGGACCCAGTACTTC; CDR3aa: CASSYFPSGTQYF
d_gene: TRBD1; abundance: .; v_gene: TRBV28; j_gene: TRBJ1-4; CDR3nt: TGTGCCAGCAGTTCGGGGGACAGCCGTAATGAAAAACTGTTTTTT; CDR3aa: CASSSGDSRNEKLFF
d_gene: .; abundance: .; v_gene: TRBV6-5; j_gene: TRBJ1-2; CDR3nt: TGTGCCAGTAGTTACTGGCAGGGGACGACGTCGGGTGGCTACACCTTC; CDR3aa: CASSYWQGTTSGGYTF
d_gene: TRBD1; abundance: .; v_gene: TRBV19; j_gene: TRBJ1-2; CDR3nt: TGTGCCAGTAGCCTCTTGAGGGGGCAGGGTGGCTACACCTTC; CDR3aa: CASSLLRGQGGYTF
d_gene: .; abundance: .; v_gene: TRBV5-4; j_gene: TRBJ2-7; CDR3nt: TGTGCCAGCAGCTTGGACGCTACGCAAAGCTACGAGCAGTACTTC; CDR3aa: CASSLDATQSYEQYF
d_gene: .; abundance: .; v_gene: TRBV7-6; j_gene: TRBJ2-7; CDR3nt: TGTGCCAGCAGCTTAGGGCCGTCCCCCTCCTACGAGCAGTACTTC; CDR3aa: CASSLGPSPSYEQYF
d_gene: .; abundance: once; v_gene: TRBV4-3; j_gene: TRBJ1-5; CDR3nt: TGCGCCAGCAGCCAAGATAGGAGGGGGGGCAATCAGCCCCAGCATTTT; CDR3aa: CASSQDRRGGNQPQHF
d_gene: .; abundance: once; v_gene: TRBV19; j_gene: TRBJ2-7; CDR3nt: TGTGCCAGTAGTGACATCCGACAGGACATCTCCTACGAGCAGTACTTC; CDR3aa: CASSDIRQDISYEQYF
d_gene: .; abundance: .; v_gene: TRBV4-2; j_gene: TRBJ1-3; CDR3nt: TGTGCCAGCAGCCAAGATTGGACTGTGAGCTCTGGAAACACCATATATTTT; CDR3aa: CASSQDWTVSSGNTIYF
d_gene: .; abundance: .; v_gene: TRBV4-2; j_gene: TRBJ2-6; CDR3nt: TGTGCCAGCAGCCCCGTCGGTGGGGCCAACGTCCTGACTTTC; CDR3aa: CASSPVGGANVLTF
d_gene: TRBD2; abundance: few; v_gene: TRBV4-2; j_gene: TRBJ2-2; CDR3nt: TGTGCCAGCAGCCAACGTCCGGGACTAGCGGGCACGAACACCGGGGAGCTGTTTTTT; CDR3aa: CASSQRPGLAGTNTGELFF
d_gene: .; abundance: .; v_gene: TRBV25-1; j_gene: TRBJ1-4; CDR3nt: TGTGCCAGCAGTGGGGGGCAGGGGCGGAATGAAAAACTGTTTTTT; CDR3aa: CASSGGQGRNEKLFF
d_gene: TRBD1; abundance: .; v_gene: TRBV19; j_gene: TRBJ1-1; CDR3nt: TGTGCCAGCGGACCCAGGGGGCGGACTGAAGCTTTCTTT; CDR3aa: CASGPRGRTEAFF
d_gene: .; abundance: .; v_gene: TRBV25-1; j_gene: TRBJ2-3; CDR3nt: TGTGCCACCTCCTGGGGCACAGATACGCAGTATTTT; CDR3aa: CATSWGTDTQYF
d_gene: .; abundance: .; v_gene: TRBV5-1; j_gene: TRBJ2-5; CDR3nt: TGCGCCAGCAGCTTGGAGGGCAGCTACCAAGAGACCCAGTACTTC; CDR3aa: CASSLEGSYQETQYF
d_gene: .; abundance: .; v_gene: TRBV2; j_gene: TRBJ1-1; CDR3nt: TGTGCCAGCAGTCTAGGTGGGACCACTGAAGCTTTCTTT; CDR3aa: CASSLGGTTEAFF
d_gene: .; abundance: .; v_gene: TRBV5-1; j_gene: TRBJ2-7; CDR3nt: TGCGCCAGCAGCCTACAGGGTGTCTACGAGCAGTACTTC; CDR3aa: CASSLQGVYEQYF
d_gene: TRBD1; abundance: .; v_gene: TRBV28; j_gene: TRBJ1-4; CDR3nt: TGTGCCAGCAGTTCCAACAGGGGCGCATATGAAAAACTGTTTTTT; CDR3aa: CASSSNRGAYEKLFF
d_gene: .; abundance: .; v_gene: TRBV28; j_gene: TRBJ2-7; CDR3nt: TGTGCCAGCGGACCCAACAACTACGAGCAGTACTTC; CDR3aa: CASGPNNYEQYF
d_gene: .; abundance: .; v_gene: TRBV10-1; j_gene: TRBJ1-1; CDR3nt: TGCGCCAGCAGTGAGGAAGCCGGCACTGAAGCTTTCTTT; CDR3aa: CASSEEAGTEAFF
d_gene: .; abundance: .; v_gene: TRBV7-2; j_gene: TRBJ2-7; CDR3nt: TGTGCCAGCAGCTTAGATCTGAACTCCTACGAGCAGTACTTC; CDR3aa: CASSLDLNSYEQYF
d_gene: .; abundance: .; v_gene: TRBV29-1; j_gene: TRBJ2-3; CDR3nt: TGCAGCGTTGAAGGCGTGGGTAGATATACGCAGTATTTT; CDR3aa: CSVEGVGRYTQYF
d_gene: .; abundance: .; v_gene: TRBV9; j_gene: TRBJ2-1; CDR3nt: TGTGCCAGCAGCGTACTAGCAGGCAATGAGCAGTTCTTC; CDR3aa: CASSVLAGNEQFF
d_gene: TRBD2; abundance: few; v_gene: TRBV11-2; j_gene: TRBJ2-1; CDR3nt: TGTGCCAGCAGCTTAGTGGGACTAGCGGGGGTGCAGTTCTTC; CDR3aa: CASSLVGLAGVQFF